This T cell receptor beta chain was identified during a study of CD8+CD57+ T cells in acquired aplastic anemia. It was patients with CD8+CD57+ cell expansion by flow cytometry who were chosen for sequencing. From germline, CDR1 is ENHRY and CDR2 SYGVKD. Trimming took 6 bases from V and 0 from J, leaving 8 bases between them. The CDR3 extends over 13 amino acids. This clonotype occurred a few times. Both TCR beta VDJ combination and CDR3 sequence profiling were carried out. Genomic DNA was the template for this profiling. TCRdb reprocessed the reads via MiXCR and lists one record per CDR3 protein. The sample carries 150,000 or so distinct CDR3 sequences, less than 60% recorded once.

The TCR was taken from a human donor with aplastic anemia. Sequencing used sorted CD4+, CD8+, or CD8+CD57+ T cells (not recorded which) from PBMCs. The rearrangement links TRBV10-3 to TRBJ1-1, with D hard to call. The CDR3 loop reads CAIRSRLNTEAFF. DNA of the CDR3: TGTGCCATCAGGAGCCGGTTGAACACTGAAGCTTTCTTT.